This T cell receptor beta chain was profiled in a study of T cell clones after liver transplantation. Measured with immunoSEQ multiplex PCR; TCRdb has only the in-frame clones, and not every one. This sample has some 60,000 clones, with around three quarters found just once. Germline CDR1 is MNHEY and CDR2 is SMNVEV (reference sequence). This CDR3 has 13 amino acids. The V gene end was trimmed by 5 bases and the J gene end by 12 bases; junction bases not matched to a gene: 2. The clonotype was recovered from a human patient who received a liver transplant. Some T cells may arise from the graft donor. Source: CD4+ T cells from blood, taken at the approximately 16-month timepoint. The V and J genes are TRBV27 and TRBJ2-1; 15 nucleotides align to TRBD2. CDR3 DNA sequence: TGTGCCAGCAGTGGGACTAGCGGGAGGATGCAGTTCTTC. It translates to CASSGTSGRMQFF.